Below, one T cell receptor (beta chain) is given with its context. Germline assignment: CDR1 MDHEN and CDR2 SYDVKM. The V end lost 0 bases, the J end lost 7 bases, and 12 bases lay between the germline ends. The CDR3 is 14 residues long. The assay was immunoSEQ multiplex PCR, and TCRdb's table has in-frame clones only and misses some. The sample carries some 2 million clones, roughly 94% recorded once. The data are from a study of shared clonotypes between healthy human individuals. The chain carries TRBV28 and TRBJ1-2; D not certain. This TCR was sampled from a man aged 18 to 30 in good health. The source material was naive CD4+ T cells sorted from blood. Regarding subset: CD45RA+ positively selected. CDR3 protein: CASSLWQRLGGYTF. For the CDR3, the DNA is TGTGCCAGCAGTTTATGGCAGCGGTTAGGTGGCTACACCTTC.